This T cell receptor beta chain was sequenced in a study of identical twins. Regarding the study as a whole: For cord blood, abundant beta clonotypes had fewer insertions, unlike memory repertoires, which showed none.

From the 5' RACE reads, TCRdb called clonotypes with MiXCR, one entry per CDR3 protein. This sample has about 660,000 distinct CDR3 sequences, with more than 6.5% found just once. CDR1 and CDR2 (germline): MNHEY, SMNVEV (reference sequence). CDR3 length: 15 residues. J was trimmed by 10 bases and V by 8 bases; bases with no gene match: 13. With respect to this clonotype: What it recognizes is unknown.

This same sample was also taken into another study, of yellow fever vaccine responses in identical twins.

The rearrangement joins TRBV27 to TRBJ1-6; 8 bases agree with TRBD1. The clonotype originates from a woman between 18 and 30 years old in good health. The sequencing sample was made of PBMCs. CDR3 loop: CASGTDRGIKSPLHF. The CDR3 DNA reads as TGTGCCAGCGGTACCGACAGGGGAATTAAGTCACCCCTCCACTTT.